This is a list of T cell receptor beta chains from one sample in a study of beta chain features in type 1 diabetes. Assay used: immunoSEQ multiplex PCR; TCRdb lists only in-frame clones, some missing. Of a few hundred thousand clones listed, around a fifth are singletons. Specimen: naive CD4+ T cells from blood. Receptors originate from a woman aged 18-30 years in good health. The conserved cysteine and the conserved F or W are not part of the CDR3 here. Each record gives: J gene, D gene, clone size, V gene, CDR3 protein. A D gene is named only where the DNA matches it firmly. Expanded clones get a size class; other rows say once, few or many, or leave the size out.

j_gene: TRBJ2-7
d_gene: NA
abundance: few
v_gene: TRBV11-2
CDR3aa: ASRVWGGAKVEQY

j_gene: TRBJ2-1
d_gene: NA
abundance: NA
v_gene: TRBV7-8
CDR3aa: ASSLKRVAGIRYNEQF

j_gene: TRBJ2-3
d_gene: NA
abundance: NA
v_gene: TRBV20-1
CDR3aa: SALRGNTQY

j_gene: TRBJ2-7
d_gene: TRBD1
abundance: NA
v_gene: TRBV9
CDR3aa: ASSWGQGVHEQY

j_gene: TRBJ1-1
d_gene: NA
abundance: NA
v_gene: TRBV5-5
CDR3aa: ASSRQGGPNTEAF

j_gene: TRBJ2-2
d_gene: NA
abundance: NA
v_gene: TRBV28
CDR3aa: ASSLHSTGELF

j_gene: TRBJ2-6
d_gene: NA
abundance: NA
v_gene: TRBV29-1
CDR3aa: SVEASGANVLT

j_gene: TRBJ1-2
d_gene: TRBD1
abundance: NA
v_gene: TRBV19
CDR3aa: ASSIEGANYGYT

j_gene: TRBJ2-5
d_gene: NA
abundance: few
v_gene: TRBV30
CDR3aa: AWSLQETQY

j_gene: TRBJ1-1
d_gene: TRBD1
abundance: NA
v_gene: TRBV7-3
CDR3aa: ASSPLRQGGTEAF

j_gene: TRBJ2-2
d_gene: NA
abundance: NA
v_gene: TRBV30
CDR3aa: AWNAGLGGTGELF

j_gene: TRBJ2-7
d_gene: TRBD2
abundance: NA
v_gene: TRBV5-1
CDR3aa: ASSAGLAGGSYEQY

j_gene: TRBJ1-1
d_gene: NA
abundance: few
v_gene: TRBV7-2
CDR3aa: ASSLSFGVEAF

j_gene: TRBJ2-5
d_gene: NA
abundance: NA
v_gene: TRBV5-1
CDR3aa: ASSPGQYSKETQY

j_gene: TRBJ1-5
d_gene: NA
abundance: NA
v_gene: TRBV5-8
CDR3aa: ASSLGRGSMPQH

j_gene: TRBJ1-1
d_gene: NA
abundance: few
v_gene: TRBV2
CDR3aa: AGGLGVNTEAF

j_gene: TRBJ2-3
d_gene: NA
abundance: few
v_gene: TRBV2
CDR3aa: ASSLGFVDTQY

j_gene: TRBJ2-3
d_gene: NA
abundance: NA
v_gene: TRBV29-1
CDR3aa: SVDGPLAPTDTQY

j_gene: TRBJ2-1
d_gene: TRBD1
abundance: NA
v_gene: TRBV11-2
CDR3aa: ASSLKRGTATMEQF

j_gene: TRBJ2-1
d_gene: NA
abundance: NA
v_gene: TRBV2
CDR3aa: ASIKLENEQF

j_gene: TRBJ1-1
d_gene: NA
abundance: few
v_gene: TRBV14
CDR3aa: ASSQGPEAF

j_gene: TRBJ2-3
d_gene: NA
abundance: NA
v_gene: TRBV29-1
CDR3aa: SVEPVLTDTQY

j_gene: TRBJ1-1
d_gene: NA
abundance: NA
v_gene: TRBV18
CDR3aa: ASSPRGRMNTEAF

j_gene: TRBJ1-5
d_gene: NA
abundance: few
v_gene: TRBV30
CDR3aa: AWSVYGGTQPQH

j_gene: TRBJ1-4
d_gene: TRBD1
abundance: NA
v_gene: TRBV30
CDR3aa: AWSGHGTGDEKLF

j_gene: TRBJ2-4
d_gene: TRBD2
abundance: few
v_gene: TRBV6-1
CDR3aa: ASSEKGGRNIQY

j_gene: TRBJ1-2
d_gene: NA
abundance: few
v_gene: TRBV7-9
CDR3aa: ASSLEVGVGGYT

j_gene: TRBJ2-7
d_gene: NA
abundance: NA
v_gene: TRBV18
CDR3aa: ASSPPTRDEQY

j_gene: TRBJ1-1
d_gene: NA
abundance: few
v_gene: TRBV29-1
CDR3aa: SVSPVMNTEAF

j_gene: TRBJ2-7
d_gene: NA
abundance: few
v_gene: TRBV7-6
CDR3aa: ASSLIGSEQY

j_gene: TRBJ2-1
d_gene: TRBD2
abundance: few
v_gene: TRBV27
CDR3aa: ASSPYASGAYEQF

j_gene: TRBJ2-5
d_gene: TRBD1
abundance: NA
v_gene: TRBV9
CDR3aa: ASSVAGGAGQETQY

j_gene: TRBJ2-1
d_gene: TRBD2
abundance: few
v_gene: TRBV19
CDR3aa: ASSKGLAAYNEQF

j_gene: TRBJ2-7
d_gene: NA
abundance: few
v_gene: TRBV18
CDR3aa: ASSPPAPYEQY

j_gene: TRBJ1-2
d_gene: NA
abundance: few
v_gene: TRBV9
CDR3aa: ASSATPGGGYT